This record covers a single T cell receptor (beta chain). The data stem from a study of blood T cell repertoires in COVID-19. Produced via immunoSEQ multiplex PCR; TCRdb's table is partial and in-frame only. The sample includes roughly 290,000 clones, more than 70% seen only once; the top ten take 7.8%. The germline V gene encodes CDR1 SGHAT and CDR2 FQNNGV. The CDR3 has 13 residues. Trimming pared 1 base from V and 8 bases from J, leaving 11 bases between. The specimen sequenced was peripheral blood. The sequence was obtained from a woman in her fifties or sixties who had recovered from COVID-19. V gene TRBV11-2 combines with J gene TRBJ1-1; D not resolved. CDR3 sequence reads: CASSLGLTTEAFF. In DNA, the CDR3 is TGTGCCAGCAGCTTAGGACTAACGACCGAAGCTTTCTTT.